The clone carrying this T cell receptor beta chain was picked up many times. Its antigen is still unknown. Noted time point: persistent/refractory GD, antithyroid drugs over 5 years with positive TRAb. Making the TCR library involved RNA that had been extracted from PBMCs. This sample is drawn from a study of regulatory T cells in long-lasting Graves disease. The wider study: Graves' disease counted as persistent after over 5 years of antithyroid drugs with positive TSH receptor antibodies.

Relying on iRepertoire HTBI primers and Arm-PCR of CDR3 regions, the team built TCR beta libraries. Each CDR3 protein is one row after TCRdb ran MiXCR on the multiplex PCR reads. The table lists 390,000 or so distinct CDR3 sequences, roughly 25% of them singletons, with under 35% in the top ten. Germline V gene sequence: CDR1 MDHEN, CDR2 SYDVKM. The V and J ends lost 5 bases and 1 base respectively, with 14 bases between them. This CDR3 region has 15 residues. Overall study results and limits: Analyses excluded thyroid tissue, covering peripheral blood alone. Segments TRBV28, TRBJ1-2 and TRBJ2-5 showed preferential usage in persistent disease.

The chain links TRBV28 to TRBJ2-5, with D possibly TRBD1 on 5 matching bases. This TCR came from a middle-aged woman with Graves disease. The specimen comprised peripheral blood mononuclear cells (PBMCs), sampled when the disease was refractory, from a patient treated with antithyroid drugs. The DNA for the CDR3 is TGTGCCAGCAGTCCACTCCCCCAGGGCCAAGAGACCCAGTACTTC. Its translation is CASSPLPQGQETQYF.